This record looks at one TCR beta chain sequence and its context. Antigen unknown. This sample was included in a study of T cells in pancreatic ductal adenocarcinoma. Study-wide results and caveats: The resected pancreatic cancer cohort was biased toward the minority with early-stage disease.

Surgery without prior neoadjuvant therapy was the treatment of the selected pancreatic ductal adenocarcinoma patients. Sequencing was performed with immunoSEQ multiplex PCR; in TCRdb, only in-frame clones are kept and a portion is missing. The sample carries 100,000 or so clones, about 96% recorded once. The source of this sequence is a human donor with pancreatic ductal adenocarcinoma. The specimen was PBMCs.

The CDR3 DNA is TGCGCCAGCAGCGTGAATTTAGCGGGAGGCTACTACAATGAGCAGTTCTTC. Its translation: CASSVNLAGGYYNEQFF. The chain couples TRBV5-1 to TRBJ2-1; 10 bases match TRBD2. This CDR3 has 17 residues. Unmatched junction bases numbered 10, after V lost 4 bases and J lost 3 bases. Germline V gives CDR1 SGHRS, CDR2 YFSETQ.